The clone carrying this TCR beta chain was counted once. J lost 6 bases, V lost 6 bases, and 14 bases had no gene match. Germline V gene sequence: CDR1 LNHDA, CDR2 SQIVND (reference sequence). The CDR3 loop spans 16 amino acids. Original analysis: Scientists estimated how many nucleated cells there were by amplifying reference gene primers. Profiled with immunoSEQ multiplex PCR; TCRdb holds only in-frame clones, not every one. That table is the source of V, J and clone size, and D and trimming were worked out from the DNA. This table holds hundreds of thousands of clones, approximately 86% found once. The sample is drawn from a study of blood T cell repertoires in COVID-19. Study background: COVID-19 samples collected from the United States, Italy and Spain covered acute and convalescent phases. The analysed material was cDNA or gDNA that came from T cells, B-cell-depleted T cells, or PBMCs.

This TCR was sampled from a man between 65 and 80 years old with acute or convalescent COVID-19. The chain is built from TRBV19 and TRBJ2-5, with 9 bases fitting TRBD2. The specimen was peripheral blood. The CDR3 DNA follows: TGTGCCAGTAGCAAGGGATTCGGCGGGGGGGTAAAGACCCAGTACTTC. It is translated as CASSKGFGGGVKTQYF.